This TCR beta chain was obtained from a study of blood T cell repertoires in COVID-19. Study background: Samples representing acute and convalescent COVID-19 were sourced from the United States, Italy and Spain. The analysed material was cDNA or gDNA that came from T cells, B-cell-depleted T cells, or PBMCs.

Per germline, CDR1 LNHDA and CDR2 SQIVND (reference sequence). The CDR3 runs to 16 residues. J lost 3 bases, V lost 4 bases, and 9 bases had no gene match. As handled by the study authors: Estimates of nucleated cell counts were drawn from the amplification of reference gene primers. Method: immunoSEQ multiplex PCR; TCRdb's copy keeps in-frame clones and lacks some. V and J calls and clone size are those listed in that table; D and trimming were worked out from the DNA. The sample holds 250,000 to 300,000 clones; 80% to 90% are singletons and the top ten take roughly a tenth. This chain connects TRBV19 to TRBJ2-7; 10 positions match TRBD1. This TCR derives from a woman in her sixties or seventies with COVID-19, enrolled during active disease. The specimen was peripheral blood. Here the CDR3 DNA reads TGTGCCAGTAGTACCGCGGGACAGGGGAAAGTCTACGAGCAGTACTTC. As protein: CASSTAGQGKVYEQYF.